One and the same sample provided the 32 T cell receptor beta chains below, sequenced in a study of blood T cells in healthy people across ages. A J-beta primer mix and a sample-barcoded 5' primer were used in a second PCR of about 7 to 12 cycles. TCRdb re-analysed the 5' RACE reads in MiXCR, keeping a single row per CDR3 protein. The sample yields over 600,000 distinct CDR3 sequences, 46% seen once. The sequencing input was blood. Receptor source: a man older than 75 in good health.

This clonotype was counted between two and nine times. V usage is TRBV14 and J usage is TRBJ2-1; TRBD2 matches 8 bases. The CDR3 runs 16 residues. V gave up 4 bases and J gave up 9 bases; unmatched junction bases: 14. CDR1 and CDR2 from the germline V gene are SGHDN and FVKESK. The CDR3 DNA is TGTGCCAGCAGCCGCGAAGGGAGATCAGGGACTAGTGAGCAGTTCTTC. Amino acid sequence: CASSREGRSGTSEQFF.

This clonotype was recorded once. This chain uses TRBV7-2 with TRBJ1-1, with D hard to call. CDR3 length equals 13 residues. Deletions cut 5 bases from V and 7 bases from J, with 14 bases between. Per the germline V gene, CDR1 is SGHTA and CDR2 is FQGNSA. The CDR3 coding sequence is TGTGCCAGCAGCAGCCGTCCCACAGATGAAGCTTTCTTT. Translation gives CASSSRPTDEAFF.

The J gene is TRBJ2-1, the V gene TRBV20-1; tentative D call: TRBD2 (6 bases). The CDR3 covers 14 residues. V lost 3 bases, J lost 3 bases, and 12 bases lay in between. The germline gives CDR1 DFQATT, CDR2 SNEGSKA (reference sequence). This CDR3 reads CSASPPGDYNEQFF. CDR3 nucleotide sequence: TGCAGTGCTAGTCCCCCGGGAGACTACAATGAGCAGTTCTTC.

The J gene is TRBJ2-5, the V gene TRBV9; weak D call: TRBD1 (5 bases). Per germline, CDR1 SGDLS and CDR2 YYNGEE. Trimming left V 6 bases short and J 5 bases short, with 14 bases between. CDR3 length: 13 amino acids. CDR3 protein: CASNSGITETQYF. The CDR3 DNA follows: TGTGCCAGCAATTCAGGGATTACGGAGACCCAGTACTTC. The full variable domain, rest sourced from reference TRBV9 and TRBJ2-5, is DSGVTQTPKHLITATGQRVTLRCSPRSGDLSVYWYQQSLDQGLQFLIQYYNGEERAKGNILERFSAQQFPDLHSELNLSSLELGDSALYFCASNSGITETQYFGPGTRLLVL.

This clonotype occurred a few times. The chain carries TRBV20-1 and TRBJ1-4; 10 nucleotides align to TRBD1. CDR1 and CDR2 (germline): DFQATT, SNEGSKA (reference sequence). The trim removed 1 base at V and 13 bases at J, leaving 9 bases unmatched. CDR3 length equals 14 residues. CDR3 nucleotides: TGCAGTGCTAGAGTGGAGACAGGGGGCAATAGACTGTTTTTT. This sequence encodes CSARVETGGNRLFF.

This clonotype was detected many times. The chain combines TRBV12-3 or TRBV12-4 with TRBJ2-1; D is unclear. The CDR3 is 14 amino acids. Trimming stripped 8 bases from V and 0 bases from J, with 11 bases between. CDR3 region: CASARPSSYNEQFF. The CDR3 DNA sequence: TGTGCCAGCGCTAGACCGAGCTCCTACAATGAGCAGTTCTTC.

The CDR3 DNA reads TGCAGTGCGGGGGACTCTAGCGGAGGAGTAGATGAGACCCAGTACTTC. Residues: CSAGDSSGGVDETQYF. The rearrangement links TRBV20-1 to TRBJ2-5, with 7 bases aligning to TRBD2. Unmatched junction bases numbered 18, after V lost 6 bases and J lost 5 bases. Germline values: CDR1 DFQATT, CDR2 SNEGSKA (reference sequence). This CDR3 contains 16 residues.

This clonotype came up a few times. This chain links TRBV12-3 or TRBV12-4 with TRBJ2-3; weak D call: TRBD2 (5 bases). CDR3 size: 14 residues. V dropped 5 bases and J dropped 4 bases, with 13 bases sitting between them. This chain's CDR3 is CASSVGRRPDTQYF. The CDR3 region has the DNA TGTGCCAGCAGTGTAGGGAGAAGACCAGATACGCAGTATTTT.

This clonotype was picked up many times. The chain uses TRBV25-1 and TRBJ1-2; tentative D call: TRBD1 (6 bases). CDR3 length equals 13 residues. V was cut by 8 bases and J by 3 bases, with 13 bases left in between. CDR1 and CDR2 (germline): MGHDK, SYGVNS. The CDR3 spells CASSRGADYGYTF. Here the CDR3 DNA reads TGTGCCAGCTCTAGGGGGGCAGACTATGGCTACACCTTC.

There are many counts of this clonotype. At one end, the junction sequence differs from germline, possibly due to a read error. The V call is TRBV5-1, the J call TRBJ1-1; the D is unclear. This CDR3 comprises 13 residues. CDR1 SGHRS and CDR2 YFSETQ come from the germline V gene. As DNA, the CDR3 is TGTGCCAGCAGCTTGGAGATGAACACTGAAGCTTTCTTT. Translated: CASSLEMNTEAFF.

A single count supports this clonotype. The V and J genes are TRBV12-3 or TRBV12-4 and TRBJ2-5; D may be TRBD2 (6 bases). V was clipped by 6 bases and J by 1 base, with 15 bases between them. CDR3 length equals 15 residues. Here the CDR3 DNA reads TGTGCCAGCAGGGCACGGGGGAGTGTCCAAGAGACCCAGTACTTC. Encoded protein: CASRARGSVQETQYF.

This CDR3 reads CASSIRVSTDTQYF. The CDR3 DNA is TGTGCCAGCAGTATCAGGGTTAGCACAGATACGCAGTATTTT. This rearrangement joins TRBV12-3 or TRBV12-4 to TRBJ2-3, with D perhaps TRBD1 (5 bases). V lost 5 bases and J lost 0, with 9 bases in between. The CDR3 runs to 14 residues.

The chain employs TRBV9 and TRBJ1-6; perhaps TRBD1 as D (6 bases). This CDR3 region has 16 residues. Germline-derived CDR1 and CDR2 are SGDLS and YYNGEE. The ends were cut back, 4 bases at V and 0 bases at J, with 11 bases in the middle. The CDR3 nucleotides are TGTGCCAGCAGCCTACTGGACAGCTCCTATAATTCACCCCTCCACTTT. This translates into CASSLLDSSYNSPLHF. The full variable domain, its missing parts supplied by reference TRBV9 and TRBJ1-6, is DSGVTQTPKHLITATGQRVTLRCSPRSGDLSVYWYQQSLDQGLQFLIQYYNGEERAKGNILERFSAQQFPDLHSELNLSSLELGDSALYFCASSLLDSSYNSPLHFGNGTRLTVT.

The chain has TRBV12-3 or TRBV12-4 and TRBJ1-5, with D maybe TRBD1 (6 bases). The length of the CDR3 is 13 residues. The V and J ends lost 6 bases and 4 bases respectively, with 10 bases between them. The CDR3 sequence: CASRWTDNQPQHF. Here the CDR3 DNA reads TGTGCCAGCAGATGGACAGATAATCAGCCCCAGCATTTT.

About this clonotype: A junction end diverges from the germline sequence, so it may reflect a read error. J is TRBJ2-3 and V is TRBV7-2; D gene ambiguous. Germline-derived CDR1 and CDR2 are SGHTA and FQGNSA. The CDR3 loop spans 15 amino acids. CDR3 in DNA: TGTGCCAGCAGCTTAGAGTGGCAGATCACAGATACGCGGTATTTT. As protein: CASSLEWQITDTRYF. Combining the CDR3 with reference TRBV7-2 and TRBJ2-3 gives the whole variable domain GAGVSQSPSNKVTEKGKDVELRCDPISGHTALYWYRQSLGQGLEFLIYFQGNSAPDKSGLPSDRFSAERTGGSVSTLTIQRTQQEDSAVYLCASSLEWQITDTRYFGPGTRLTVL.

The chain links TRBV7-2 to TRBJ2-7; D tentatively fits TRBD1 or TRBD2 (5 bases each). Germline CDR1 reads SGHTA; CDR2 reads FQGNSA. V was cut by 3 bases and J by 4 bases, with 13 bases left in between. The CDR3 has 14 amino acids. This chain's CDR3 is CASSLGEGSYEQYF. Written as DNA, the CDR3 is TGTGCCAGCAGCTTGGGCGAGGGGAGTTACGAGCAGTACTTC.

This sequence joins TRBV7-6 and TRBJ2-1, with no clear D. From germline, CDR1 is SGHVS and CDR2 FNYEAQ. The CDR3 is 14 residues long. The V and J ends lost 1 base and 5 bases respectively, with 9 bases between them. Here the CDR3 DNA reads TGTGCCAGCAGCTTAGGGCAGAGTGACAATGAGCAGTTCTTC. Its translation is CASSLGQSDNEQFF.

Comment on this clonotype: Its ends do not fully match the called genes, so a read error is possible. V is TRBV3-1 and J is TRBJ2-5; D not resolved. This CDR3 is 18 amino acids long. Germline values: CDR1 LGHDT, CDR2 YNNKEL (reference sequence). In DNA form, the CDR3 reads TGTGCCAGTAGCCAAGACAAGTTATGGCAGTCAAGCCGGGAGACCCAGTACTTC. Residues: CASSQDKLWQSSRETQYF.

V is TRBV11-2 and J is TRBJ2-2; weak D call: TRBD2 (5 bases). Trimming stripped 8 bases from V and 1 base from J, with 8 bases between. CDR3 length: 13 residues. The V gene's germline CDR1 is SGHAT and CDR2 FQNNGV. The CDR3 protein is CASPAVNTGELFF. Written as DNA, the CDR3 is TGTGCCAGCCCAGCGGTGAACACCGGGGAGCTGTTTTTT. Full variable domain (outside the CDR3, taken from reference TRBV11-2 and TRBJ2-2): EAGVAQSPRYKIIEKRQSVAFWCNPISGHATLYWYQQILGQGPKLLIQFQNNGVVDDSQLPKDRFSAERLKGVDSTLKIQPAKLEDSAVYLCASPAVNTGELFFGEGSRLTVL.

This clonotype was seen more than once but under ten times. The J gene is TRBJ2-1, the V gene TRBV20-1, with TRBD2 identical over 11 bases. Germline V gene sequence: CDR1 DFQATT, CDR2 SNEGSKA (reference sequence). V was clipped by 1 base and J by 9 bases; unmatched bases: 2. The CDR3 runs to 13 residues. CDR3 protein: CSARGLAGIEQFF. The CDR3 nucleotides are TGCAGTGCTAGAGGACTAGCGGGAATTGAGCAGTTCTTC.

The V gene is TRBV7-2, the J gene TRBJ1-6, with no clear D. The CDR3 runs to 13 residues. V lost 6 bases and J lost 10, with 13 bases in between. CDR1 is SGHTA and CDR2 is FQGNSA in the germline V gene. CDR3: CASSREVKSPLHF. DNA for the CDR3: TGTGCCAGCAGTCGAGAGGTGAAATCACCCCTCCACTTT.

A few counts support this clonotype. The chain uses TRBV5-1 and TRBJ2-1, with a tentative D call TRBD2 (6 bases). The germline CDR1 and CDR2 sequences are SGHRS and YFSETQ. The V end lost 10 bases, the J end lost 8 bases, and 16 bases lay between the germline ends. This CDR3 is built from 12 residues. Written as DNA, the CDR3 is TGCGCCGGCTCAGAGGGCGGGGATGAGCAGTTCTTC. It codes for CAGSEGGDEQFF.

This chain connects TRBV6-2 or TRBV6-3 to TRBJ2-5, with 13 bases aligning to TRBD2. The J call may be mistaken, given a closer DNA end match to TRBJ2-7. The V gene's germline CDR1 is MNHEY and CDR2 SVGEGT. CDR3 length equals 16 residues. This CDR3 reads CASSLGLAGVFYEQYF. DNA of the CDR3: TGTGCCAGCAGCCTCGGACTAGCGGGAGTATTCTACGAGCAGTACTTC.

The rearrangement joins TRBV7-2 to TRBJ2-7; D may correspond to TRBD1 or TRBD2 (5 bases each). Germline assignment: CDR1 SGHTA and CDR2 FQGNSA. CDR3 length equals 11 residues. Deletions cut 3 bases from V and 10 bases from J, with 10 bases between. For the CDR3, the DNA is TGTGCCAGCAGCTTTTCGGGGCCCCAGTACTTC. Its translation is CASSFSGPQYF.

The rearrangement links TRBV18 to TRBJ2-3; perhaps TRBD1 as D (6 bases). Trimming removed 4 bases at V and 5 bases at J, with 22 bases between. This CDR3 comprises 17 residues. The germline CDR1 and CDR2 sequences are KGHSH and LQKENI. The CDR3 loop is CASSRASGTQAGDTQYF. The DNA of the CDR3 is TGTGCCAGCTCACGCGCGTCGGGGACACAGGCTGGAGATACGCAGTATTTT.

The V gene is TRBV5-5, the J gene TRBJ1-2; D possibly corresponds to TRBD1 (6 bases). The ends were cut back, 0 bases at V and 10 bases at J, with 10 bases in the middle. Per the germline V gene, CDR1 is SGHKS and CDR2 is YYEKEE (reference sequence). The CDR3 covers 12 residues. For the CDR3, the DNA is TGTGCCAGCAGCTTGGCTACAGGGACCTACACCTTC. Protein product: CASSLATGTYTF.

This clonotype showed up just once. The chain recombines TRBV7-2 with TRBJ1-1; a possible D gene is TRBD1 (5 bases). V lost 5 bases to trimming and J lost 1 base, with 11 bases between them. The CDR3 contains 14 residues. Germline V gene lookup returns CDR1 SGHTA and CDR2 FQGNSA. CDR3 loop: CASSVTVGNTEAFF. CDR3 DNA: TGTGCCAGCAGCGTGACAGTGGGGAACACTGAAGCTTTCTTT.

As for this clonotype: Given a much more abundant clone one base away, this may be a read error. CDR3 amino acids: CASSTSNEQFF. CDR3 DNA: TGTGCCAGCAGCACATCCAATGAGCAGTTCTTC. This chain connects TRBV9 to TRBJ2-1; D gene uncertain. This CDR3 comprises 11 residues. V lost 4 bases and J lost 6, with 5 bases in between. Germline CDR1 is SGDLS and CDR2 is YYNGEE.

The chain combines TRBV20-1 with TRBJ1-1; D is unresolved. Germline CDR1 reads DFQATT; CDR2 reads SNEGSKA (reference sequence). V lost 6 bases and J lost 0, with 17 bases in between. The CDR3 is made up of 15 amino acids. This chain's CDR3 is CSAVGRLPMNTEAFF. In DNA, the CDR3 is TGCAGTGCCGTTGGACGATTACCCATGAACACTGAAGCTTTCTTT.

The chain uses TRBV5-1 and TRBJ2-3; D may be TRBD1 or TRBD2 (6 bases each). The CDR3 has 16 amino acids. V lost 6 bases and J lost 4, with 21 bases in between. In germline, CDR1 is SGHRS, CDR2 YFSETQ. CDR3 coding DNA: TGCGCCAGCACCATAACAGGGAACGGGGGCCCAGATACGCAGTATTTT. Amino acid sequence: CASTITGNGGPDTQYF.

On this clonotype: A much larger clone differs from this one at a single base, so this may be a read error. The chain couples TRBV24-1 to TRBJ1-2; D remains ambiguous. Germline CDR1 is KGHDR and CDR2 is SFDVKD. V was trimmed by 1 base and J by 4 bases, leaving 9 bases between them. The CDR3 loop spans 14 amino acids. The CDR3 region has the DNA TGTGCCACCAGTGATTTTGCGGTTAGCTATGGCTACACCTTC. Translation: CATSDFAVSYGYTF.

This chain links TRBV5-1 with TRBJ2-6; 8 positions match TRBD2. Germline assignment: CDR1 SGHRS and CDR2 YFSETQ. The J segment lost 2 bases and the V segment lost 0 bases, leaving 13 bases of the junction unmatched. The CDR3 runs to 20 residues. The CDR3 DNA is TGCGCCAGCAGCTTGGCCCTGATCAGCGGGAGATCTCCTGGGGCCAACGTCCTGACTTTC. Protein sequence: CASSLALISGRSPGANVLTF.